This T cell receptor (beta chain) was observed in a study of shared clonotypes between healthy human individuals. Study results and caveats: Clonotype sharing among the donors was expected to vary with sequencing depth.

The germline V and J ends were trimmed by 5 bases and 4 bases, with 14 bases remaining between them. The length of the CDR3 is 15 residues. Germline V lookup: CDR1 SGHTA, CDR2 FQGNSA. The method was immunoSEQ multiplex PCR; TCRdb's version includes in-frame clones alone and lacks a portion of them. The sample has some 2,000,000 clones, 90% to 95% seen once. This clone showed up just a few times. Its antigen is undetermined. This TCR came from a man in his late teens or twenties in good health. The sequenced sample consisted of naive CD4+ T cells sorted from blood. Noted subset: CD45RA+ positively selected. J is TRBJ1-4 and V is TRBV7-2; possible D gene TRBD1, 5 bases. For the CDR3, the DNA is TGTGCCAGCAGCCTGGCAGGGAATAATAATGAAAAACTGTTTTTT. This translates into CASSLAGNNNEKLFF. Drawing the rest from reference TRBV7-2 and TRBJ1-4, the complete variable domain is GAGVSQSPSNKVTEKGKDVELRCDPISGHTALYWYRQSLGQGLEFLIYFQGNSAPDKSGLPSDRFSAERTGGSVSTLTIQRTQQEDSAVYLCASSLAGNNNEKLFFGSGTQLSVL.